These 30 T cell receptor beta chains were all obtained from the same sample, sequenced in a study of blood T cell repertoires in COVID-19. The repertoire was sequenced with immunoSEQ multiplex PCR; TCRdb's copy has only in-frame clones and lacks some. This table has over 150,000 clones, 75% to 90% appearing once. The sequenced material came from peripheral blood. These receptors were collected from a woman in her thirties or forties with COVID-19, enrolled during active disease.

J is TRBJ2-5 and V is TRBV19; TRBD2 matches 8 bases. The germline gives CDR1 LNHDA, CDR2 SQIVND (reference sequence). This CDR3 is 17 amino acids long. Losses at the gene ends were 1 base for V and 4 bases for J; bases not matched to a gene: 11. CDR3 region: CASSIVLSGLAGETQYF. CDR3 DNA sequence: TGTGCCAGTAGTATAGTCTTGAGTGGCCTAGCGGGAGAGACCCAGTACTTC.

This clone came up a few times. The gene calls are TRBV7-8 and TRBJ1-4; D is ambiguous. CDR3 size: 15 residues. The germline V and J ends were trimmed by 2 bases and 8 bases, with 15 bases remaining between them. Germline V gives CDR1 SGHVS, CDR2 FQNEAQ. CDR3 residues: CASSLTEQVYEKLFF. The CDR3 region has the DNA TGTGCCAGCAGCTTAACCGAGCAGGTTTACGAAAAACTGTTTTTT.

The chain links TRBV7-9 to TRBJ2-5; D not certain. This CDR3 comprises 12 residues. The germline V gene encodes CDR1 SEHNR and CDR2 FQNEAQ (reference sequence). Trimming stripped 2 bases from V and 5 bases from J, with 6 bases between. CDR3 in DNA: TGTGCCAGCAGCTTAATTGCGGAGACCCAGTACTTC. This sequence encodes CASSLIAETQYF.

This sequence joins TRBV21-1 and TRBJ2-7; the listed D gene, TRBD1, was not tested against the DNA. TRBV21-1 is described as a pseudogene. The length of the CDR3 is 14 residues. Written as DNA, the CDR3 is TGTGCCAGCAGCAAACAAGGCAGGGTCTACGAGCAGTACTTC. This sequence encodes CASSKQGRVYEQYF.

The chain recombines TRBV5-8 with TRBJ2-3; a possible D gene is TRBD2 (5 bases). Trimming cost V 0 bases and J 3 bases, with 11 bases left between them. The CDR3 consists of 15 residues. Germline values: CDR1 SGHTS, CDR2 YDEGEE. The CDR3 sequence is CASSLADFGTDTQYF. The CDR3 nucleotides read TGTGCCAGCAGCTTGGCGGACTTTGGAACAGATACGCAGTATTTT.

V and J are TRBV28 and TRBJ2-3; D not certain. The length of the CDR3 is 13 residues. Trimming shortened V by 4 bases and J by 5 bases, and 10 bases separated the two germline ends. In germline, CDR1 is MDHEN, CDR2 SYDVKM. The chain's CDR3 is CASSSSLEDTQYF. As DNA, the CDR3 is TGTGCCAGCAGTTCATCACTTGAAGATACGCAGTATTTT. Drawing the rest from reference TRBV28 and TRBJ2-3, the complete variable domain is DVKVTQSSRYLVKRTGEKVFLECVQDMDHENMFWYRQDPGLGLRLIYFSYDVKMKEKGDIPEGYSVSREKKERFSLILESASTNQTSMYLCASSSSLEDTQYFGPGTRLTVL.

This rearrangement joins TRBV5-1 to TRBJ2-1; 9 bases fit TRBD1. Losses at the gene ends were 3 bases for V and 6 bases for J; bases not matched to a gene: 10. In germline, CDR1 is SGHRS, CDR2 YFSETQ. This CDR3 is 16 amino acids long. The CDR3 spells CASSSTRGTGTNEQFF. CDR3 nucleotide sequence: TGCGCCAGCAGCTCGACTCGCGGGACAGGGACCAATGAGCAGTTCTTC.

This clone was seen many times. V and J are TRBV7-8 and TRBJ2-1; D not resolved. Germline V gives CDR1 SGHVS, CDR2 FQNEAQ. The length of the CDR3 is 12 residues. The V end was cut by 3 bases, the J end by 7 bases, with 7 bases between. The CDR3 sequence is CASSLHLNEQFF. CDR3 DNA: TGTGCCAGCAGCTTGCACTTGAATGAGCAGTTCTTC. Drawing the rest from reference TRBV7-8 and TRBJ2-1, the complete variable domain is GAGVSQSPRYKVAKRGQDVALRCDPISGHVSLFWYQQALGQGPEFLTYFQNEAQLDKSGLPSDRFFAERPEGSVSTLKIQRTQQEDSAVYLCASSLHLNEQFFGPGTRLTVL.

This clone was observed a handful of times. The J gene is TRBJ1-2, the V gene TRBV27; TRBD1 aligns across 9 bases. With 3 bases clipped from V and 8 bases from J, the junction kept 10 bases outside the gene matches. CDR1 is MNHEY, CDR2 SMNVEV, per germline (reference sequence). The CDR3 loop spans 15 amino acids. This CDR3 is CASSLPPDRGGGYTF. CDR3 nucleotide sequence: TGTGCCAGCAGTTTGCCCCCGGACAGGGGTGGCGGCTACACCTTC.

The rearrangement joins TRBV11-3 to TRBJ2-2, with TRBD1 matching 7 bases. Germline V gives CDR1 SGHNT, CDR2 YENEEA. Trimming removed 5 bases from V and 5 bases from J; junction bases left unmatched: 2. This CDR3 has 13 residues. The CDR3 sequence is CASSRQGTGELFF. In nucleotides, the CDR3 is TGTGCCAGCAGCAGACAGGGTACCGGGGAGCTGTTTTTT.

The chain recombines TRBV5-4 with TRBJ1-4; D gene unclear. Germline V gene lookup returns CDR1 SGHNT and CDR2 YYREEE (reference sequence). This CDR3 comprises 15 residues. V gave up 1 base and J gave up 0 bases, with 7 bases separating them. The CDR3 nucleotides read TGTGCCAGCAGCTTGTCCGTTGCAACTAATGAAAAACTGTTTTTT. Amino acids: CASSLSVATNEKLFF.

About this clone: The junction departs from germline at one end; a sequencing error may be responsible. This chain uses TRBV5-6 with TRBJ2-5; 7 bases are shared with TRBD2. The CDR3 is 14 residues long. Looked up from germline, CDR1 is SGHDT and CDR2 is YYEEEE. In DNA, the CDR3 is TGTGCCAGCAGCCGGGACTACTCCCAAGGGACCCAGTACTTC. Its translation is CASSRDYSQGTQYF. Variable domain in full (rest from reference TRBV5-6 and TRBJ2-5): DAGVTQSPTHLIKTRGQQVTLRCSPKSGHDTVSWYQQALGQGPQFIFQYYEEEERQRGNFPDRFSGHQFPNYSSELNVNALLLGDSALYLCASSRDYSQGTQYFGPGTRLLVL.

V usage is TRBV14 and J usage is TRBJ2-5; D ambiguous. The CDR3 loop spans 13 amino acids. CDR1 is SGHDN and CDR2 is FVKESK in the germline V gene. V gave up 1 base and J gave up 5 bases, with 8 bases separating them. DNA of the CDR3: TGTGCCAGCAGCCAAGTCGTTATGGAGACCCAGTACTTC. This gives the protein CASSQVVMETQYF.

About this clone itself: The sample holds other DNA sequences that translate to the same CDR3. The CDR3 is CASSFRQGSYEQYF. In nucleotides, the CDR3 is TGTGCCAGCAGCTTCCGACAGGGTTCCTACGAGCAGTACTTC. The chain has TRBV7-2 and TRBJ2-7; 7 bases are a match to TRBD1. Germline V gives CDR1 SGHTA, CDR2 FQGNSA. CDR3 length: 14 amino acids. After removal of 3 bases from V and 1 base from J, the junction contained 3 bases not matched to a gene.

This chain uses TRBV25-1 with TRBJ2-7; 11 positions agree with TRBD1. Germline trimming cut 1 base from V and 3 bases from J; bases unmatched to any gene: 5. The germline V gene encodes CDR1 MGHDK and CDR2 SYGVNS. The CDR3 spans 16 residues. CDR3 nucleotides: TGTGCCAGCAGTGAATCAGTAGGGACAGGGGGCTACGAGCAGTACTTC. Its protein is CASSESVGTGGYEQYF.

The rearrangement uses TRBV5-1 and TRBJ1-5; possible D gene TRBD1, 5 bases. Germline CDR1 and CDR2: SGHRS and YFSETQ. V lost 4 bases, J lost 11 bases, and 19 bases lay in between. The CDR3 length is 14 residues. The CDR3 DNA sequence: TGCGCCAGCAGCCCGGACACCCGAAGTACAGCCCAGCATTTT. Protein: CASSPDTRSTAQHF. The variable domain in full, completed from reference TRBV5-1 and TRBJ1-5, reads KAGVTQTPRYLIKTRGQQVTLSCSPISGHRSVSWYQQTPGQGLQFLFEYFSETQRNKGNFPGRFSGRQFSNSRSEMNVSTLELGDSALYLCASSPDTRSTAQHFGDGTRLSIL.

The chain uses TRBV7-9 and TRBJ2-2; the D gene is possibly TRBD2 (5 bases). V was clipped by 7 bases and J by 6 bases, with 21 bases between them. Germline loops: CDR1 SEHNR, CDR2 FQNEAQ (reference sequence). The CDR3 contains 16 residues. CDR3 DNA: TGTGCCAGCATCACCGCCCCTGGGCTAGCCGCCGGGGAGCTGTTTTTT. Protein sequence: CASITAPGLAAGELFF.

This clone was picked up a small number of times. V gene TRBV19 combines with J gene TRBJ1-1, with TRBD1 matching over 9 bases. The V gene's germline CDR1 is LNHDA and CDR2 SQIVND (reference sequence). J lost 7 bases, V lost 8 bases, and 8 bases had no gene match. CDR3 length: 13 amino acids. This chain's CDR3 is CASGLGTGIEAFF. CDR3 DNA sequence: TGTGCCAGTGGCTTGGGGACAGGGATTGAAGCTTTCTTT.

The chain combines TRBV5-1 with TRBJ1-1, with a tentative D call TRBD1 (6 bases). Germline assignment: CDR1 SGHRS and CDR2 YFSETQ. This CDR3 is 16 amino acids long. The V and J ends lost 5 bases and 0 bases respectively, with 17 bases between them. Here the CDR3 DNA reads TGCGCCAGCAGTCATGGACAGACCTCCATGAACACTGAAGCTTTCTTT. Its translation: CASSHGQTSMNTEAFF.

The chain combines TRBV4-1 with TRBJ2-5; 9 bases are shared with TRBD2. The CDR3 loop spans 19 amino acids. With V trimmed by 4 bases and J by 0 bases, 15 bases remained unmatched. Germline-derived CDR1 and CDR2 are MGHRA and YSYEKL. CDR3 nucleotides: TGCGCCAGCAGCCCGCGGAGCGGGGGGCCGATACTGTACCAAGAGACCCAGTACTTC. Protein product: CASSPRSGGPILYQETQYF.

The chain uses TRBV4-2 and TRBJ1-1; 7 bases fit TRBD1. This CDR3 region has 17 residues. V dropped 0 bases and J dropped 5; count of bases not matched to a gene: 12. Germline V gene lookup returns CDR1 LGHNA and CDR2 YNFKEQ. The DNA of the CDR3 is TGTGCCAGCAGCCAAGATCCGGGACAGTCTTACGGGACTGAAGCTTTCTTT. It encodes CASSQDPGQSYGTEAFF.

This chain uses TRBV25-1 with TRBJ2-5, with D maybe TRBD1 (5 bases). Germline CDR1 is MGHDK and CDR2 is SYGVNS. V was clipped by 5 bases and J by 4 bases, with 11 bases between them. The CDR3 consists of 13 residues. The CDR3 DNA is TGTGCCAGCAGTTCGGCAGGGATAGAGACCCAGTACTTC. Translating gives CASSSAGIETQYF.

This sequence joins TRBV5-6 and TRBJ2-1; no firm D call. This CDR3 has 12 amino acids. Trimming stripped 3 bases from V and 4 bases from J, with 5 bases between. The V gene's germline CDR1 is SGHDT and CDR2 YYEEEE. As DNA, the CDR3 is TGTGCCAGCAGCTCCCCTTACAATGAGCAGTTCTTC. It translates to CASSSPYNEQFF.

The V call is TRBV10-3, the J call TRBJ1-1; no clear D gene. Germline-derived CDR1 and CDR2 are ENHRY and SYGVKD. The CDR3 loop spans 11 amino acids. Trimming shortened V by 4 bases and J by 5 bases, and 5 bases separated the two germline ends. For the CDR3, the DNA is TGTGCCATCAGTGGAGGGACTGAAGCTTTCTTT. It encodes CAISGGTEAFF.

This clone was observed a handful of times. The chain is built from TRBV29-1 and TRBJ2-2; a weak D match, TRBD1 (6 bases). The CDR3 sequence is 15 residues long. Trimming pared 8 bases from V and 3 bases from J, leaving 19 bases between. Germline V gene sequence: CDR1 SQVTM, CDR2 ANQGSEA. The CDR3 region is CSTKTGLGDTGELFF. For the CDR3, the DNA is TGCAGCACGAAGACAGGCCTTGGGGACACCGGGGAGCTGTTTTTT.

This clone was counted a few times. The genes are TRBV19 and TRBJ1-5; TRBD1 matches 8 bases. The CDR3 sequence is 16 residues long. The V gene's germline CDR1 is LNHDA and CDR2 SQIVND (reference sequence). V lost 10 bases and J lost 0; bases outside the gene matches: 11. The CDR3 nucleotides read TGTGCCACAAAGCCGGGACAGGATCATAGCAATCAGCCCCAGCATTTT. This translates into CATKPGQDHSNQPQHF. The variable domain in full, with the rest retrieved from reference TRBV19 and TRBJ1-5, is DGGITQSPKYLFRKEGQNVTLSCEQNLNHDAMYWYRQDPGQGLRLIYYSQIVNDFQKGDIAEGYSVSREKKESFPLTVTSAQKNPTAFYLCATKPGQDHSNQPQHFGDGTRLSIL.

CDR3 sequence: CATSDLIGRESLGYTF. CDR3 sequence (DNA): TGTGCCACCAGTGATTTAATAGGCAGGGAATCCTTAGGCTACACCTTC. The gene calls are TRBV24-1 and TRBJ1-2; a weak D match, TRBD1 (5 bases). Trimming took 1 base from V and 8 from J, leaving 19 bases between them. Germline CDR1 and CDR2: KGHDR and SFDVKD. The CDR3 spans 16 residues.

This clone was picked up one time. The rearrangement uses TRBV24-1 and TRBJ2-3, with TRBD2 as a possible D gene (5 bases). The CDR3 contains 16 residues. Germline V gives CDR1 KGHDR, CDR2 SFDVKD. V was trimmed by 5 bases and J by 6 bases, leaving 20 bases between them. The CDR3 DNA reads TGTGCCACCAGTGCCTCGCGGACGGGATTTGGGGATACGCAGTATTTT. This sequence encodes CATSASRTGFGDTQYF.

The V and J genes are TRBV7-9 and TRBJ2-1; no clear D. This CDR3 has 15 amino acids. Trimming removed 5 bases at V and 3 bases at J, with 14 bases between. The V gene's germline CDR1 is SEHNR and CDR2 FQNEAQ (reference sequence). The CDR3 spells CASSPQAQNYNEQFF. The CDR3 DNA follows: TGTGCCAGCAGCCCACAAGCACAGAACTACAATGAGCAGTTCTTC.

The chain joins TRBV9 to TRBJ1-5; a possible D gene is TRBD1 (6 bases). CDR3 length equals 14 residues. Germline V gene data show CDR1 as SGDLS and CDR2 as YYNGEE. Trimming pared 3 bases from V and 1 base from J, leaving 8 bases between. CDR3 bases: TGTGCCAGCAGCGGCACAGGGAGCAATCAGCCCCAGCATTTT. Amino acid sequence: CASSGTGSNQPQHF.